Following are 17 T cell receptor beta chains from one sample sequenced in a study of shared clonotypes between healthy human individuals. The data were produced by immunoSEQ multiplex PCR, yet TCRdb's version contains in-frame clones alone and is incomplete. Here the sample spans 950,000 to 1,100,000 clones, around 78% being singletons. The sample comprised memory CD4+ T cells from PBMCs. Sample subset: CD45RA-negative fraction. The receptors were sampled from a man in his late teens or twenties in good health. Some clones in this sample may be carry-over from other donors' samples.

The gene calls are TRBV11-2 and TRBJ2-7; 7 nucleotides match TRBD1. The junction had 13 bases not matched to a gene; V was cut back by 5 bases and J by 6 bases. The CDR3 runs 15 residues. Germline CDR1 and CDR2: SGHAT and FQNNGV. CDR3 nucleotides: TGTGCCAGCAGCCCGAGGACAGGTAGGGACGGCGAGCAGTACTTC. Its translation: CASSPRTGRDGEQYF.

This chain links TRBV27 with TRBJ1-3, with D hard to call. Germline V gene lookup returns CDR1 MNHEY and CDR2 SMNVEV (reference sequence). The CDR3 contains 14 residues. V shed 2 bases and J shed 2 bases, with 7 bases lying between them. The CDR3 coding sequence is TGTGCCAGCAGTTTAAGCGGGCCTGGAAACACCATATATTTT. Amino acid sequence: CASSLSGPGNTIYF.

The rearrangement joins TRBV7-7 to TRBJ1-2; tentative D call: TRBD1 (5 bases). The germline V gene encodes CDR1 SSHAT and CDR2 FNYEAQ (reference sequence). The CDR3 loop spans 13 amino acids. V gave up 3 bases and J gave up 6 bases, with 11 bases separating them. The CDR3 is CASSFPSGDGYTF. As DNA, the CDR3 is TGTGCCAGCAGCTTCCCATCGGGGGATGGCTACACCTTC.

The chain employs TRBV6-1 and TRBJ2-2, with 8 bases fitting TRBD2. Germline CDR1 and CDR2: MNHNS and SASEGT. Trimming removed 7 bases from V and 2 bases from J; junction bases left unmatched: 3. This CDR3 is built from 14 residues. CDR3 nucleotides: TGTGCCAGCACAGCGGGAGTTAACACCGGGGAGCTGTTTTTT. Its translation: CASTAGVNTGELFF.

The V gene is TRBV5-1, the J gene TRBJ1-1; D is unresolved. This CDR3 has 13 amino acids. Germline-derived CDR1 and CDR2 are SGHRS and YFSETQ. The V and J ends lost 5 bases and 3 bases respectively, with 11 bases between them. The CDR3 DNA sequence: TGCGCCAGCAGTCCGGGGAGGGACACTGAAGCTTTCTTT. Translated: CASSPGRDTEAFF. The complete variable domain, with remaining parts taken from reference TRBV5-1 and TRBJ1-1, reads KAGVTQTPRYLIKTRGQQVTLSCSPISGHRSVSWYQQTPGQGLQFLFEYFSETQRNKGNFPGRFSGRQFSNSRSEMNVSTLELGDSALYLCASSPGRDTEAFFGQGTRLTVV.

The genes are TRBV5-1 and TRBJ1-1; no clear D. CDR1 is SGHRS and CDR2 is YFSETQ in the germline V gene. This CDR3 is built from 14 residues. Deletions cut 2 bases from V and 1 base from J, with 9 bases between. CDR3: CASSFSVGNTEAFF. As DNA, the CDR3 is TGCGCCAGCAGCTTTTCGGTGGGGAACACTGAAGCTTTCTTT. The full variable domain, with the rest looked up from reference TRBV5-1 and TRBJ1-1, is KAGVTQTPRYLIKTRGQQVTLSCSPISGHRSVSWYQQTPGQGLQFLFEYFSETQRNKGNFPGRFSGRQFSNSRSEMNVSTLELGDSALYLCASSFSVGNTEAFFGQGTRLTVV.

Turning to this clone: A much larger clone differs by one base, so this may be a read error. The same CDR3 also results from other DNA sequences found in this sample. The chain has TRBV6-1 and TRBJ1-2; 7 nucleotides line up with TRBD1. The junction had 8 bases not matched to a gene; V was cut back by 2 bases and J by 5 bases. CDR3 length: 15 residues. The germline CDR1 and CDR2 sequences are MNHNS and SASEGT. CDR3 bases: TGTGCCAGCAGTGAACCCTCCTTGACAGGGTATGGCTACACCTTC. It specifies CASSEPSLTGYGYTF.

The chain employs TRBV5-1 and TRBJ1-5; 10 bases agree with TRBD1. This CDR3 contains 16 residues. Germline V gene data show CDR1 as SGHRS and CDR2 as YFSETQ. After removal of 4 bases from V and 8 bases from J, the junction contained 12 bases not matched to a gene. The CDR3 loop reads CASSPGTGAAWEPQHF. The CDR3 DNA follows: TGCGCCAGCAGCCCCGGGACAGGGGCCGCCTGGGAGCCCCAGCATTTT.

This chain connects TRBV5-1 to TRBJ1-5, with 7 bases identical to TRBD1. In germline, CDR1 is SGHRS, CDR2 YFSETQ. The CDR3 length is 14 residues. The junction had 6 bases not matched to a gene; V was cut back by 4 bases and J by 5 bases. The CDR3 DNA reads as TGCGCCAGCAGCCTCGGACAGGAAGATCAGCCCCAGCATTTT. Its translation: CASSLGQEDQPQHF.

The rearrangement uses TRBV28 and TRBJ2-3; the match to TRBD2 covers 14 bases. This CDR3 has 14 residues. V shed 9 bases and J 4 bases; nucleotides not matched to a gene: 3. Germline assignment: CDR1 MDHEN and CDR2 SYDVKM. CDR3 amino acids: CASLTSGRADTQYF. The CDR3 bases are TGTGCCAGTTTGACTAGCGGGAGGGCAGATACGCAGTATTTT.

The CDR3 nucleotides are TGTGCCAGCTGCCCAGGGGTCCCAGATACGCAGTATTTT. Translating gives CASCPGVPDTQYF. The chain is built from TRBV28 and TRBJ2-3, with a weak D call TRBD1 (6 bases). The CDR3 has 13 amino acids. With 8 bases removed from V and 4 bases from J, the gap between germline ends came to 13 bases. Germline-derived CDR1 and CDR2 are MDHEN and SYDVKM.

This clone was seen more than once but under ten times. The genes are TRBV6-6 and TRBJ1-1; TRBD1 agrees at 7 bases. The germline V gene has CDR1 MNHNY and CDR2 SVGAGI (reference sequence). V shed 2 bases and J 9 bases; nucleotides not matched to a gene: 6. This CDR3 region has 13 residues. CDR3 in DNA: TGTGCCAGCAGTTACGAGGACAGGCCTAAAGCTTTCTTT. Translation gives CASSYEDRPKAFF.

This chain connects TRBV18 to TRBJ2-1; possibly TRBD2 for D (6 bases). Between the trimmed V and J ends, which lost 4 bases and 0 bases, there was a span of 16 bases. CDR1 is KGHSH, CDR2 LQKENI, per germline. This CDR3 contains 17 residues. The CDR3 coding sequence is TGTGCCAGCTCACAGGTAGCGGCATTGAGCTCCTACAATGAGCAGTTCTTC. Translation gives CASSQVAALSSYNEQFF. Full variable domain (remainder filled in from reference TRBV18 and TRBJ2-1): NAGVMQNPRHLVRRRGQEARLRCSPMKGHSHVYWYRQLPEEGLKFMVYLQKENIIDESGMPKERFSAEFPKEGPSILRIQQVVRGDSAAYFCASSQVAALSSYNEQFFGPGTRLTVL.

Only one count was recorded for this clone. The rearrangement links TRBV28 to TRBJ1-3; D is ambiguous. Germline CDR1 and CDR2: MDHEN and SYDVKM. Trimming removed 2 bases at V and 0 bases at J, with 8 bases between. CDR3 size: 15 residues. CDR3 amino acids: CASSLGEASGNTIYF. CDR3 in DNA: TGTGCCAGCAGTTTAGGGGAGGCCTCTGGAAACACCATATATTTT.

The chain's CDR3 is CASSSGTSSYEQYF. The CDR3 DNA follows: TGTGCCAGCAGCTCCGGGACATCCTCCTACGAGCAGTACTTC. The rearrangement joins TRBV7-9 to TRBJ2-5; TRBD1 might be the D (6 bases). The tail of the sequence fits TRBJ2-7 better, so the J call may be wrong. Germline values: CDR1 SEHNR, CDR2 FQNEAQ (reference sequence). The CDR3 extends over 14 amino acids.

This clone came up a few times. The sample contains more than one DNA sequence encoding this CDR3. Here the CDR3 reads CASSLGRSYEQYF. CDR3 DNA sequence: TGCGCCAGCAGCTTGGGCAGGTCCTACGAGCAGTACTTC. The chain is built from TRBV5-1 and TRBJ2-7; D is uncertain. Trimming stripped 0 bases from V and 1 base from J, with 5 bases between. The CDR3 is 13 residues long. The germline gives CDR1 SGHRS, CDR2 YFSETQ.

The chain is built from TRBV5-1 and TRBJ1-2; weak D call: TRBD1 (6 bases). Deletions cut 0 bases from V and 3 bases from J, with 9 bases between. The length of the CDR3 is 14 residues. Germline assignment: CDR1 SGHRS and CDR2 YFSETQ. CDR3 residues: CASSLDGGHYGYTF. The DNA of the CDR3 is TGCGCCAGCAGCTTGGACGGGGGCCACTATGGCTACACCTTC.